The present T cell receptor (beta chain) was sequenced within a study of blood T cell repertoires in COVID-19. TCRdb's copy holds only in-frame clones and misses some; the assay was immunoSEQ multiplex PCR. This sample yields 150,000 to 250,000 clones, of which roughly four fifths are seen a single time; 12% belongs to the top ten. Sequencing used PBMCs or T cells enriched from blood (not recorded which). The TCR sequence derives from a middle-aged man who had recovered from COVID-19.

This chain's CDR3 is CASSLDRDWNTEAFF. The CDR3 coding sequence is TGTGCCAGCAGTCTGGACAGAGACTGGAACACTGAAGCTTTCTTT. V usage is TRBV27 and J usage is TRBJ1-1; D is possibly TRBD1 (6 bases). The CDR3 totals 15 residues. From germline, CDR1 is MNHEY and CDR2 SMNVEV (reference sequence). V was trimmed by 5 bases and J by 1 base, leaving 14 bases between them.